The next 5 T cell receptor beta chains were all read from a single sample in a study of breast tumors, draining lymph nodes, adjacent tissues. TCRdb independently ran MiXCR on the multiplex PCR reads; one entry per CDR3 protein. The sample has 84,000 or so distinct CDR3 sequences, approximately 29% seen once; the top ten hold over 6.5%. Breast cancer patients provided tissue from their axillary draining lymph nodes. The sequenced sample consisted of axillary lymph node tissue. The receptors stem from a female donor with breast cancer. Some clones in this sample may be carry-over from other donors' samples.

As concerns this clonotype: Just one base apart from a much larger clone, this may be a read error. J is TRBJ2-1 and V is TRBV14; 7 bases fit TRBD2. This CDR3 contains 15 residues. Germline CDR1 reads SGHDN; CDR2 reads FVKESK. The DNA of the CDR3 is TGTGCCAGCAGCCAAGGCCCTAGCGGCCCCCCTGAGCCGTTCTTC. Translated: CASSQGPSGPPEPFF.

In this sample, this clonotype turned up many times. J is TRBJ2-1 and V is TRBV12-5, with 11 bases lining up with TRBD2. V lost 7 bases to trimming and J lost 0 bases; unmatched junction nucleotides: 11. Germline V lookup: CDR1 LGHNT, CDR2 FRNRAP. The CDR3 extends over 18 amino acids. The CDR3 DNA follows: TGTGCTAGTGCCTCCGGTAGCGGGAGGGCCCTCTCCTACAATGAGCAGTTCTTC. It yields the protein CASASGSGRALSYNEQFF.

This clonotype showed up many times. A much bigger clone sits one base away, suggesting this may be a read error. V is TRBV19 and J is TRBJ1-2, with 7 positions matching TRBD1. CDR1 LNHDA and CDR2 SQIVND come from the germline V gene (reference sequence). The CDR3 loop spans 16 amino acids. The V segment lost 5 bases and the J segment 5 bases; nucleotides outside the gene matches: 14. The CDR3 loop is CASSDGRSGTAYGYTF. CDR3 coding DNA: TGTGCCAGTAGTGATGGCCGAAGCGGGACAGCTTATGGCTACACCTTC.

This clonotype was observed many times. The rearrangement uses TRBV19 and TRBJ2-5; D is possibly TRBD2 (6 bases). Germline assignment: CDR1 LNHDA and CDR2 SQIVND (reference sequence). V lost 5 bases to trimming and J lost 5 bases, with 15 bases between them. CDR3 length equals 14 residues. This CDR3 reads CASSYTGDTETQYF. The CDR3 bases are TGTGCCAGTAGTTACACGGGGGATACGGAGACCCAGTACTTC.

The rearrangement links TRBV15 to TRBJ2-1, with TRBD2 identical over 9 bases. The J segment lost 8 bases and the V segment lost 2 bases, leaving 10 bases of the junction unmatched. The CDR3 loop spans 16 amino acids. Germline V gene lookup returns CDR1 LNHNV and CDR2 YYDKDF (reference sequence). The CDR3 DNA reads as TGTGCCACCAGCAGACGGGGCGGCGGGAGGGAGGATGAGCAGTTCTTC. Its protein product is CATSRRGGGREDEQFF.